This T cell receptor beta chain is drawn from a study of blood T cell repertoires in COVID-19 (TCRdb year 2020). Looking at the study overall: Collaborator samples came from the United States, Italy and Spain and covered acute and convalescent phases of COVID-19. The prospective study material was composed of cDNA or gDNA derived from T cells, B-cell-depleted T cells, or PBMCs. Subjects who had been exposed to COVID-19, were actively infected with it, or had recovered from it provided the deeply sampled blood TCRbeta repertoires that made up the dataset. A freely available public database, intended as a resource for researchers studying the immune response to SARS-CoV-2, is where the repertoires were released. Samples came from the ongoing ImmuneRACE study (first 160 participants) plus 1,254 subjects from 6 global collaborators. Nearly every sample came with metadata listing a de-identified subject ID, COVID-19 status, age in years and sex. Where available, HLA class I and class II types were obtained from metadata supplied by the sample provider rather than from assay-based typing. Results the study describes overall, beyond this receptor: The quantity of clinical and demographic metadata differed by source and by participant and was supplied without curation.

The germline V gene gives CDR1 as SGHVS and CDR2 as FNYEAQ. The CDR3 measures 16 amino acids from cysteine to phenylalanine. Only the CDR3 DNA is retained, 48 bases long and in frame from the first base. Trimming removed 1 base from V and 3 bases from J; the gene matches leave 8 bases unexplained. Enrolling through a virtual design, the prospective study's participants ranged in age from roughly 18 to 89 years and lived across 20 to 30 United States geographic areas. To assign participants to cohorts, the prospective study relied on clinical history that participants themselves reported in a screening survey and a study questionnaire. In the prospective study, whole blood, serum and a nasopharyngeal or oropharyngeal swab were collected from each participant by mobile phlebotomists. Participants in the prospective study had the option to provide additional blood draws and questionnaires over a roughly 2-month period. Before DNA extraction, prospective study blood samples were shipped either frozen or at room temperature.

The immunoSEQ Assay, a bias-controlled multiplex PCR, was used to amplify TCRbeta CDR3 regions from genomic DNA. Per the authors' processing: The number of nucleated cells in each sample was estimated by amplification of reference gene primers within the assay. Sequence reads were collapsed and filtered to measure the absolute abundance of every unique TCRbeta CDR3 rearrangement. For each sample, productive Simpson clonality was calculated as the square root of Simpson's diversity index over productive rearrangements. In its TCRdb copy, this immuneACCESS table keeps in-frame sequences only and misses some clones. Where compared with another copy, unresolved V genes explain less than half of these, and the others have no known cause. The V and J calls and clone size come from that table; D and trimming were worked out from the DNA. For this sample there are more than 200,000 clones; over 85% appear just once. Roughly 4% of the sample rests with the top ten.

This clone was found once. The antigen it recognizes is unknown. No much larger clone exists at a distance of one base, and base qualities are not known. The sample taken for sequencing was PBMCs or T cells enriched from blood (not recorded which). The TCR was taken from a woman in her 30s with acute COVID-19. The rearrangement combines TRBV7-6 with TRBJ2-7, with 8 bases in between that match TRBD1. CDR3 region: CASSLDQGQGIYEQYF. The base sequence is TGTGCCAGCAGCTTAGACCAAGGACAGGGCATCTACGAGCAGTACTTC. Beyond the CDR3, the reference TRBV7-6 and TRBJ2-7 genes provide the residues; the full variable domain reads: GAGVSQSPRYKVTKRGQDVALRCDPISGHVSLYWYRQALGQGPEFLTYFNYEAQQDKSGLPNDRFSAERPEGSISTLTIQRTEQRDSAMYRCASSLDQGQGIYEQYFGPGTRLTVT.